This TCR beta chain was captured by sequencing in a study of T cells in Graves' hyperthyroidism and ophthalmopathy (dated by TCRdb to about 2019). Regarding the complete study: Peripheral blood was collected at initial diagnosis, before any treatment. According to the paper, TCR Vbeta CDR3 sequencing was carried out on 120 to 150 peripheral blood samples, which came from approximately 43 ophthalmopathy, 75 or so hyperthyroidism and roughly 17 progressor patients. The 100 discovery patients were randomly split 7:3 into training and test sets. Thyroid tissue and blood T-cell repertoires from about 6 Graves' hyperthyroidism patients were also compared in the study. A discovery cohort of about 95 patients, approximately 45 with Graves' ophthalmopathy and more than 55 with stable Graves' hyperthyroidism, was used to find distinguishing TCR V-J signatures. After sampling, hyperthyroidism patients received methimazole starting at 30 mg daily, and ophthalmopathy patients received high-dose intravenous methylprednisolone. Prospective prediction of ophthalmopathy was tested in an independent validation cohort of fewer than 20 hyperthyroidism patients and some 17 patients who later progressed to ophthalmopathy.

Turning to this clonotype: Its target antigen remains unknown. The input lacks base qualities; no much larger clone sits a single base away.

Ophthalmopathy patients had moderately to severely active disease, with a Clinical Activity Score of 3 or more, a NOSPECS grade of 4 or more, and a disease duration of less than 3 months. Exclusion was applied to patients with uncontrolled infections, other autoimmune diseases, pregnancy or lactation. Diagnoses relied on clinical symptoms, serum thyroxine and TRAb, thyroid ultrasound and orbital computed tomography. Ficoll-Paque density gradient centrifugation was used to isolate PBMCs from 8.5 to 10 ml of fresh peripheral blood. Trizol reagent was used to extract total RNA, and RNA quality was then checked on an Agilent 2100 Bioanalyzer. The cysteine opens and the phenylalanine closes a CDR3 of 15 amino acids. Only the CDR3 DNA stays, 45 bases, in frame from base 1. V is pruned by 0 bases and J by 2 bases, leaving 2 bases of the junction without a gene match. CDR1 and CDR2 (ENHRY, SYGVKD) derive from the germline V gene.

TCR beta CDR3 regions were amplified from RNA transcripts. A first-round RT-PCR of the TCR CDR3 used the HTBI primer set with the Qiagen OneStep RT-PCR kit. Libraries were constructed in a second round of multiplex PCR, after which size selection and purification were carried out. The libraries were sequenced on an Illumina HiSeq2000 using paired-end 100 bp reads. The authors' analysis ran thus. SOAPnuke was used to process the raw data, removing reads that contained adapters or uncalled bases, had a mean Phred below 15, or lacked an exact match to the constant primer or identifier. COPE v1.2.5 was used to merge the high-quality paired reads, and each unique nucleotide sequence was defined as a clonotype. MiTCR v1.1 was used to align the clonotypes against IMGT TRBV, TRBD and TRBJ reference segments. Analysis was restricted to V-J combinations with a frequency above 0.0001, which covered roughly 99% of repertoires. A TCS score was defined as the ratio between F50 (clonal expansion) and ExV (chaos), using BLOSUM62-based TCRdist between CDR3 peptides within each V-J. Welch's t-statistics and random forest reduced roughly 540 V-J features to roughly 13, which were used in a naive Bayes classifier (R e1071). Using fastp trimming at Q25 and MiXCR clonotype assembly, TCRdb reanalyzed the public sequencing data and kept in-frame beta chains. CDR3 protein sequences are deduplicated, and each keeps its most common genes and DNA. TCRdb, rather than the study authors, made the V and J calls. The sample table shows about half a million distinct CDR3 sequences, and just under 20% are seen once. Jointly, the top ten make up around 50% of the sample.

The paper's findings and limits, for the study overall: No statistical method was used to fix the sample size in advance, and group allocation was not hidden from the investigators. In validation, progression to ophthalmopathy was predicted by the model with 70.59% sensitivity and under 85% specificity, a median of roughly 6 months before onset. A 13 V-J signature model separated ophthalmopathy from stable hyperthyroidism, with about 88% sensitivity and 81% to 82% specificity in cross-validation and 80%/75% in testing. Most expanded thyroid clonotypes (frequency above 0.001) were also detected in blood, a finding suggesting that blood repertoires may reflect thyroid immune responses.

Sequencing input: blood. The sequence is built from TRBV10-3 and TRBJ2-3; 7 central nucleotides agree with TRBD2. This clonotype was obtained from a man aged 40-49 years with Graves' ophthalmopathy. In nucleotide form, the sequence is TGTGCCATCAGTGAGTCGACTAGCCCCACAGATACGCAGTATTTT. This yields the protein CAISESTSPTDTQYF.